The text below deals with one T cell receptor beta chain. These data come from a study of OX40 agonist ivuxolimab in advanced cancers. The table came from immunoSEQ multiplex PCR; TCRdb's copy has only in-frame clones and leaves some out. The top ten clones hold 2% to 3% of a sample with approximately 60,000 clones, about 80% of them seen once. The length of the CDR3 is 13 residues. Trimming removed 5 bases from V and 4 bases from J, with 13 bases in between. Per the germline V gene, CDR1 is SGHDT and CDR2 is YYEEEE. The sequenced sample was CD4+ or CD8+ T cells sorted from blood, obtained in a trial of the OX40 agonist ivuxolimab. The clonotype comes from an adult with an advanced solid tumor such as melanoma, head and neck, liver or kidney cancer. The chain recombines TRBV5-6 with TRBJ2-7; the D gene could be TRBD1 or TRBD2 (5 bases each). CDR3 coding DNA: TGTGCCAGCAGTCCGGGACCCTCATACGAGCAGTACTTC. Protein sequence: CASSPGPSYEQYF.